Listed below are T cell receptor beta chains from one sample, sequenced in a study of control samples from healthy donors and cancer patients. TCRdb's table, derived via immunoSEQ multiplex PCR, lists solely in-frame clones and lacks some. The repertoire holds tens of thousands of clones, with about nine tenths as singletons. Sequenced input: blood. The source is a woman in her 70s in good health. Both conserved end residues are part of each CDR3. A D gene is named only where the DNA matches it firmly. Size tells how often a clone was seen (once, few, many) or the class of an expanded clone, and some rows leave it out.

v_call,clone_size,j_call,d_call,cdr3_nt,cdr3_aa
TRBV15,NA,TRBJ2-1,NA,TGTGCCACCAGCAGAGATTATGAAAATGAGCAGTTCTTC,CATSRDYENEQFF
TRBV27,NA,TRBJ1-1,NA,TGTGCCAGCAATATTATGGCAGGGATGAACACTGAAGCTTTCTTT,CASNIMAGMNTEAFF
TRBV11-2,NA,TRBJ2-7,NA,TGTGCCAGCAGCTTAGACAGGGACTACGAGCAGTACTTC,CASSLDRDYEQYF
TRBV25-1,NA,TRBJ1-1,NA,TGTGCCAGCAAGGGGGGGAACACTGAAGCTTTCTTT,CASKGGNTEAFF
TRBV2,NA,TRBJ2-1,TRBD2,TGTGCCAGCAGTGAAGCGCCGACTAGCGGCCAGTTCTTC,CASSEAPTSGQFF
TRBV29-1,NA,TRBJ2-5,NA,TGCAGCGTTGGACAAGGGTATGGGGAGACCCAGTACTTC,CSVGQGYGETQYF
TRBV6-5,NA,TRBJ2-2,NA,TGTGCCAGTAAGAACGTCGGGGAGCTGTTTTTT,CASKNVGELFF
TRBV7-2,NA,TRBJ2-7,NA,TGTGCCAGCAGCCCGGGGCTAGCGATATCCTACGAGCAGTACTTC,CASSPGLAISYEQYF
TRBV28,NA,TRBJ2-3,TRBD1,TGTGCCAGCAGATTGCTTCCGGGACAGGGAATGGATACGCAGTATTTT,CASRLLPGQGMDTQYF
TRBV7-9,NA,TRBJ1-1,NA,TGTGCCAGCAGCCCCGGGGAAGTGAACACTGAAGCTTTCTTT,CASSPGEVNTEAFF
TRBV7-9,NA,TRBJ2-1,TRBD1,TGTGCCAGCAGCTTAGGGGACAGTACTTACAATGAGCAGTTCTTC,CASSLGDSTYNEQFF
TRBV18,NA,TRBJ1-3,TRBD1,TGTGCCAGCTCACCGTCGGGACAGGGGGCTGGAAACACCATATATTTT,CASSPSGQGAGNTIYF
TRBV5-4,NA,TRBJ1-2,NA,TGTGCCAGCAGCTGGGGCTATGGCTACACCTTC,CASSWGYGYTF
TRBV6-5,NA,TRBJ1-1,TRBD1,TGTGCCAGCAGTTACTTGGCAGGGGGTAACACTGAAGCTTTCTTT,CASSYLAGGNTEAFF
TRBV30,NA,TRBJ1-2,TRBD1,TGTGCCTGGAGTGTAGAGGGGGCAGCGGGTGGCTACACCTTC,CAWSVEGAAGGYTF
TRBV14,NA,TRBJ2-1,TRBD2,TGTGCCAGCAGCCCCCTATCTAGCGGGGGGTTCAATGAGCAGTTCTTC,CASSPLSSGGFNEQFF
TRBV12-3/TRBV12-4,NA,TRBJ1-5,NA,TGTGCCAGCAGTTTATCGGGGAATCAGCCCCAGCATTTT,CASSLSGNQPQHF
TRBV6-2/TRBV6-3,NA,TRBJ2-2,NA,TGTGCCAGCAGTCCCCTCGAGGGGTTCGGGGAGCTGTTTTTT,CASSPLEGFGELFF
TRBV12-3/TRBV12-4,NA,TRBJ1-1,NA,TGTGCCAGCAGCCCCTCCACTCGACTAGAAGCTTTCTTT,CASSPSTRLEAFF
TRBV3-1/TRBV3-2,once,TRBJ1-2,NA,TGTGCCAGCAGCCCCGTTTGGAGCTCCAACTATGGCTACACCTTC,CASSPVWSSNYGYTF
TRBV7-8,NA,TRBJ2-1,NA,TGTGCCAGCAGCGTAGGGGCGCGCTCCAATGAGCAGTTCTTC,CASSVGARSNEQFF
TRBV7-9,NA,TRBJ2-5,NA,TGTGCCAGCAGCTTATTACAGCAAGAGACCCAGTACTTC,CASSLLQQETQYF
TRBV27,NA,TRBJ1-5,NA,TGTGCCAGCACTCTGGGTTTTGGTCAGCCCCAGCATTTT,CASTLGFGQPQHF
TRBV5-6,NA,TRBJ1-1,NA,TGTGCCAGCAGCATGAACACTGAAGCTTTCTTT,CASSMNTEAFF
TRBV10-3,once,TRBJ1-1,NA,TGTGCCATCAGTGACAATCTGGGGAACACTGAAGCTTTCTTT,CAISDNLGNTEAFF
TRBV11-2,NA,TRBJ2-5,NA,TGTGCCAGCAGCCCGGGTGTTATTCTATCGGCCCAAGAGACCCAGTACTTC,CASSPGVILSAQETQYF
TRBV18,NA,TRBJ1-4,NA,TGTGCCAGCTCACCTACAGCAGCAACTAATGAAAAACTGTTTTTT,CASSPTAATNEKLFF
TRBV10-3,NA,TRBJ1-3,TRBD1,TGTGCCATCACCGGGGGACAGGGGGCTTCGTCTGGAAACACCATATATTTT,CAITGGQGASSGNTIYF
TRBV7-9,NA,TRBJ2-3,NA,TGTGCCAGCAGCCCGGACGGTTCAAGCACAGATACGCAGTATTTT,CASSPDGSSTDTQYF
TRBV5-5,NA,TRBJ2-6,TRBD2,TGTGCCAGCAGCTCACTAGCGGGGGGGCCTAGGGCCAACGTCCTGACTTTC,CASSSLAGGPRANVLTF
TRBV3-1/TRBV3-2,NA,TRBJ2-1,NA,TGTGCCAGCAGCCAGGGATACAATGAGCAGTTCTTC,CASSQGYNEQFF
TRBV9,NA,TRBJ2-2,NA,TGTGCCAGCAGCGTATCGGGGCAGCCGGAAAATGGGGAGCTGTTTTTT,CASSVSGQPENGELFF
TRBV18,NA,TRBJ2-1,TRBD1,TGTGCCAGCTCCCCTGGCGGGACAGGGATATTCAATGAGCAGTTCTTC,CASSPGGTGIFNEQFF